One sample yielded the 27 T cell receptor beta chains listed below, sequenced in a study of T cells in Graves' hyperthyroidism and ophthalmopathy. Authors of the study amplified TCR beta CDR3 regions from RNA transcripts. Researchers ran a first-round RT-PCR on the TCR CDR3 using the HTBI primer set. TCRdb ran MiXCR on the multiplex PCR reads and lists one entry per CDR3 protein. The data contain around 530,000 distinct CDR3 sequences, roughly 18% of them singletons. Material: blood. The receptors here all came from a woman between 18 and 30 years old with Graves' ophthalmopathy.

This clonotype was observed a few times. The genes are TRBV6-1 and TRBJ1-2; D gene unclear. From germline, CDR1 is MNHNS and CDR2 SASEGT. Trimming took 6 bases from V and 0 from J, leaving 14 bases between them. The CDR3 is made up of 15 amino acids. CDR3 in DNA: TGTGCCAGCAGGACTCAAATGACCTCTAACTATGGCTACACCTTC. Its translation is CASRTQMTSNYGYTF.

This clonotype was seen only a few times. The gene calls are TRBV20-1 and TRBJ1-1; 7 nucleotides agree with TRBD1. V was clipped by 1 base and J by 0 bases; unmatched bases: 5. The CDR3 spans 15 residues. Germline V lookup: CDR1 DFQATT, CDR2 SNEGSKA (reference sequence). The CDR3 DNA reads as TGCAGTGCTAGAGTCCCGGACAGGATGAACACTGAAGCTTTCTTT. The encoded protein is CSARVPDRMNTEAFF.

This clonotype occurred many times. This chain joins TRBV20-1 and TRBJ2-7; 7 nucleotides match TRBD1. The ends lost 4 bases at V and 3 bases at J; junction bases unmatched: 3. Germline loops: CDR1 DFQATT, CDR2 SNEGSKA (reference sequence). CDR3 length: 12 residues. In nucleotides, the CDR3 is TGCAGTGCTAACAGGGGATACTACGAGCAGTACTTC. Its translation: CSANRGYYEQYF.

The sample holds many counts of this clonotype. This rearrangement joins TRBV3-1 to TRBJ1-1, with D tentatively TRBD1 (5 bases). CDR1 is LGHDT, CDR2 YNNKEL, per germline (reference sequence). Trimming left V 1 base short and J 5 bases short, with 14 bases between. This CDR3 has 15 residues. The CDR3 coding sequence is TGTGCCAGCAGCCAAGTTCCGGGAGGGGAGACTGAAGCTTTCTTT. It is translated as CASSQVPGGETEAFF.

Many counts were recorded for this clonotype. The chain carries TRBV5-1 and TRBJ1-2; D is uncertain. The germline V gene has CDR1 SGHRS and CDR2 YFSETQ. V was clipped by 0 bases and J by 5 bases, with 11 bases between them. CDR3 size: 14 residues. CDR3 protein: CASSLVRAGYGYTF. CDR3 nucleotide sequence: TGCGCCAGCAGCTTGGTACGCGCGGGATATGGCTACACCTTC. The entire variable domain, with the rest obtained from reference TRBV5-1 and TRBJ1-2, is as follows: KAGVTQTPRYLIKTRGQQVTLSCSPISGHRSVSWYQQTPGQGLQFLFEYFSETQRNKGNFPGRFSGRQFSNSRSEMNVSTLELGDSALYLCASSLVRAGYGYTFGSGTRLTVV.

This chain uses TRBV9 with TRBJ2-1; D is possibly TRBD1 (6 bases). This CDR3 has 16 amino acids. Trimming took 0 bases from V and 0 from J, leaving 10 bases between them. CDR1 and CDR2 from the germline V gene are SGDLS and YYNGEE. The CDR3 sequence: CASSVGRGGSYNEQFF. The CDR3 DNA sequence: TGTGCCAGCAGCGTAGGAAGAGGGGGCTCCTACAATGAGCAGTTCTTC.

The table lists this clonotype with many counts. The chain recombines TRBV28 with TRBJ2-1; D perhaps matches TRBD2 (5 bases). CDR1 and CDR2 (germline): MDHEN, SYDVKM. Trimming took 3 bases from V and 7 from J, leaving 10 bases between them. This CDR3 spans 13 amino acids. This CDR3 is CASSFPWENEQFF. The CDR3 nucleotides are TGTGCCAGCAGTTTCCCCTGGGAGAATGAGCAGTTCTTC. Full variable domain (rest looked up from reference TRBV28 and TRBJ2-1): DVKVTQSSRYLVKRTGEKVFLECVQDMDHENMFWYRQDPGLGLRLIYFSYDVKMKEKGDIPEGYSVSREKKERFSLILESASTNQTSMYLCASSFPWENEQFFGPGTRLTVL.

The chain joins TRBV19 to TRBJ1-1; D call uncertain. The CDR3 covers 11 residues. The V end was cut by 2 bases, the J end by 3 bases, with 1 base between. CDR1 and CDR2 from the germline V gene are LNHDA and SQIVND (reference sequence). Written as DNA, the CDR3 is TGTGCCAGTAGTATACACACTGAAGCTTTCTTT. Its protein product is CASSIHTEAFF.

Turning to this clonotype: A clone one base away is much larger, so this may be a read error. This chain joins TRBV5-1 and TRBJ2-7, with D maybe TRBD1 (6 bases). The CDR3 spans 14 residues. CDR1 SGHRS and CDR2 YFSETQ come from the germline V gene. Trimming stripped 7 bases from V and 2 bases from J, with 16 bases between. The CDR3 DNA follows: TGCGCCAGCGGTAAGGGCAGGGGACCCTACGAGCAGTACTTC. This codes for CASGKGRGPYEQYF.

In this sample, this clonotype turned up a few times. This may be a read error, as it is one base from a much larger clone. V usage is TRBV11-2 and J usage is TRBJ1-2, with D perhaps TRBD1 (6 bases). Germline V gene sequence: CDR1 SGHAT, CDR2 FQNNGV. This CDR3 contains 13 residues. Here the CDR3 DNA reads TGTGTCAGCAGCCCAGACAGGTTCTATGGCTACACCTTC. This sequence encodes CVSSPDRFYGYTF.

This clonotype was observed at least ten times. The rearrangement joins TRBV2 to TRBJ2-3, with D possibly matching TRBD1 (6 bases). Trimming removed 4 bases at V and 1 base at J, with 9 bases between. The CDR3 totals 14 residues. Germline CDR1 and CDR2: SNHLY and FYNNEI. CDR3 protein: CASSADRGTDTQYF. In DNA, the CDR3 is TGTGCCAGCAGTGCGGACAGAGGCACAGATACGCAGTATTTT. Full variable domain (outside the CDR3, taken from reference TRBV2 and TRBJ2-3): EPEVTQTPSHQVTQMGQEVILRCVPISNHLYFYWYRQILGQKVEFLVSFYNNEISEKSEIFDDQFSVERPDGSNFTLKIRSTKLEDSAMYFCASSADRGTDTQYFGPGTRLTVL.

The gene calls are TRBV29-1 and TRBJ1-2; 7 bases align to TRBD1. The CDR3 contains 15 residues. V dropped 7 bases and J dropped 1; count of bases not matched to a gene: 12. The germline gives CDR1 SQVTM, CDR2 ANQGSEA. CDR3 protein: CSAGGKTGINYGYTF. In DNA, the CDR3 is TGCAGCGCAGGGGGGAAGACAGGAATTAACTATGGCTACACCTTC.

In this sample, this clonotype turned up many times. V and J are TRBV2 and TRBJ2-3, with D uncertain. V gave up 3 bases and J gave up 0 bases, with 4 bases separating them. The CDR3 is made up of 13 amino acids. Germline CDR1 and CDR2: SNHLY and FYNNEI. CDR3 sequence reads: CASSEESTDTQYF. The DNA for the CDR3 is TGTGCCAGCAGTGAGGAGAGCACAGATACGCAGTATTTT.

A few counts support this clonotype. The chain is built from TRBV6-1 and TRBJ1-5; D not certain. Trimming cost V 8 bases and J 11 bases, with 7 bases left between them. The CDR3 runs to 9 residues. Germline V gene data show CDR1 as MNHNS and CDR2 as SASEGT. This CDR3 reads CASRLAQHF. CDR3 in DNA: TGTGCCAGCCGCTTAGCCCAGCATTTT.

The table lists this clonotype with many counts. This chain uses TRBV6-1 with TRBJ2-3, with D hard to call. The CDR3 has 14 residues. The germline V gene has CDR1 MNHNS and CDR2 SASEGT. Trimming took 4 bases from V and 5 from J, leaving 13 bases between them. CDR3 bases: TGTGCCAGCAGTGCCGGACCCCCGAGAGATACGCAGTATTTT. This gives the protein CASSAGPPRDTQYF.

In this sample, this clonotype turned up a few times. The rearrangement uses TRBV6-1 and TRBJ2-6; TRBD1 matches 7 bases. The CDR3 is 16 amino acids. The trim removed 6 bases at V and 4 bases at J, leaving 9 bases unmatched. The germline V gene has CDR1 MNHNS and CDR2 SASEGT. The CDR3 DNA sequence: TGTGCCAGCAGCCAGCTTAGGGGGCCCGGGGCCAACGTCCTGACTTTC. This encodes CASSQLRGPGANVLTF.

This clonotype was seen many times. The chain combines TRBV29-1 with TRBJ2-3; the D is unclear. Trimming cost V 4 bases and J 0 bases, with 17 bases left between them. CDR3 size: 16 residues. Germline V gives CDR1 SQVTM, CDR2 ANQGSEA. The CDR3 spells CSVVPWGPTSTDTQYF. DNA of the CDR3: TGCAGCGTTGTCCCGTGGGGTCCAACTAGCACAGATACGCAGTATTTT.

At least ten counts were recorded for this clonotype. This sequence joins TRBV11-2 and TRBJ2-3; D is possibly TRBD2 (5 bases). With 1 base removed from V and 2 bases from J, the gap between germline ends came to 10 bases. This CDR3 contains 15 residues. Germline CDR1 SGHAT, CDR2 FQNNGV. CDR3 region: CASSLAGYNTDTQYF. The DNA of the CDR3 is TGTGCCAGCAGCTTAGCGGGGTATAACACAGATACGCAGTATTTT.

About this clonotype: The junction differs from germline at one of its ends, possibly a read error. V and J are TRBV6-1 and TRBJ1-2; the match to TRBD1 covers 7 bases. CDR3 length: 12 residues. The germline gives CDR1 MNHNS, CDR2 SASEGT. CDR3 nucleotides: TGTGCCGGCAGTGTTGACAGGGACGGCTACACCTTC. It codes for CAGSVDRDGYTF.

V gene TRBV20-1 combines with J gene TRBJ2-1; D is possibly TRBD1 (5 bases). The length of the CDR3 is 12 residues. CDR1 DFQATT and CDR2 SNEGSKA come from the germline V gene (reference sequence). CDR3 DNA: TGCAGAGGGGATTCCCCCATCAATGAGCAGTTCTTC. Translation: CRGDSPINEQFF.

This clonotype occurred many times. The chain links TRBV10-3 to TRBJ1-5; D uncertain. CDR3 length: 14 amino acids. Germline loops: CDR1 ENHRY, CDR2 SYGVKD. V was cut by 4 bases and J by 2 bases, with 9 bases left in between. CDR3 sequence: CAISGSAGNQPQHF. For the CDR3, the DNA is TGTGCCATCAGTGGGTCAGCAGGCAATCAGCCCCAGCATTTT.

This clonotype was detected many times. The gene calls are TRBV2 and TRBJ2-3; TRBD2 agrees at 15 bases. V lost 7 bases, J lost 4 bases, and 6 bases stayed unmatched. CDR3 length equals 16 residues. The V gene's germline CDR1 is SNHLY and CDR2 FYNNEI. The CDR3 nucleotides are TGTGCCAGCACAGGACTAGCGGGAGGGAGCTCAGATACGCAGTATTTT. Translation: CASTGLAGGSSDTQYF.

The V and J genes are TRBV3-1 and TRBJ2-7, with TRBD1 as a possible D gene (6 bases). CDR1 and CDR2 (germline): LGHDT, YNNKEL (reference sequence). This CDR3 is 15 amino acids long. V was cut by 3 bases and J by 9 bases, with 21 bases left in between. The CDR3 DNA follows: TGTGCCAGCAGCCAGAATGCCGGGACACCCTCGGGGCAGTACTTC. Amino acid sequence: CASSQNAGTPSGQYF.

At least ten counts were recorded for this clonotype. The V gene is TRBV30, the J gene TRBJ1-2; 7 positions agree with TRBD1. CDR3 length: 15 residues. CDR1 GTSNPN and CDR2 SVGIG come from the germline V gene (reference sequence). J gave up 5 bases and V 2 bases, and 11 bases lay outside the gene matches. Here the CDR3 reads CAWSRQDRRFYGYTF. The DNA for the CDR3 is TGTGCCTGGAGTAGACAGGACAGGAGATTTTATGGCTACACCTTC.

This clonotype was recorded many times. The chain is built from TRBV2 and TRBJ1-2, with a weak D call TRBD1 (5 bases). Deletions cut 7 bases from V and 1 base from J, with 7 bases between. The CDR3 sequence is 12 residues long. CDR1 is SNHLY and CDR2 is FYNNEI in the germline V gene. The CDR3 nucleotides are TGTGCCAGCACTGACAGTAACTATGGCTACACCTTC. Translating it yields CASTDSNYGYTF.

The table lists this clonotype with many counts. The CDR3 protein is CASSDEGAGTEAFF. CDR3 nucleotide sequence: TGTGCCAGCAGTGATGAGGGGGCGGGCACTGAAGCTTTCTTT. The genes are TRBV2 and TRBJ1-1; 7 nucleotides agree with TRBD1. V was clipped by 3 bases and J by 4 bases; unmatched bases: 5. CDR3 length: 14 residues. CDR1 is SNHLY, CDR2 FYNNEI, per germline.

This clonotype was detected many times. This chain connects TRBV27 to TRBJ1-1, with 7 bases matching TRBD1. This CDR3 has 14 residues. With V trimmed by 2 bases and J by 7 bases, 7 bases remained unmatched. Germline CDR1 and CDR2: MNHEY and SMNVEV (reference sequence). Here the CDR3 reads CASSLGGGQIEAFF. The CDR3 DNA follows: TGTGCCAGCAGTTTAGGTGGGGGACAGATTGAAGCTTTCTTT.